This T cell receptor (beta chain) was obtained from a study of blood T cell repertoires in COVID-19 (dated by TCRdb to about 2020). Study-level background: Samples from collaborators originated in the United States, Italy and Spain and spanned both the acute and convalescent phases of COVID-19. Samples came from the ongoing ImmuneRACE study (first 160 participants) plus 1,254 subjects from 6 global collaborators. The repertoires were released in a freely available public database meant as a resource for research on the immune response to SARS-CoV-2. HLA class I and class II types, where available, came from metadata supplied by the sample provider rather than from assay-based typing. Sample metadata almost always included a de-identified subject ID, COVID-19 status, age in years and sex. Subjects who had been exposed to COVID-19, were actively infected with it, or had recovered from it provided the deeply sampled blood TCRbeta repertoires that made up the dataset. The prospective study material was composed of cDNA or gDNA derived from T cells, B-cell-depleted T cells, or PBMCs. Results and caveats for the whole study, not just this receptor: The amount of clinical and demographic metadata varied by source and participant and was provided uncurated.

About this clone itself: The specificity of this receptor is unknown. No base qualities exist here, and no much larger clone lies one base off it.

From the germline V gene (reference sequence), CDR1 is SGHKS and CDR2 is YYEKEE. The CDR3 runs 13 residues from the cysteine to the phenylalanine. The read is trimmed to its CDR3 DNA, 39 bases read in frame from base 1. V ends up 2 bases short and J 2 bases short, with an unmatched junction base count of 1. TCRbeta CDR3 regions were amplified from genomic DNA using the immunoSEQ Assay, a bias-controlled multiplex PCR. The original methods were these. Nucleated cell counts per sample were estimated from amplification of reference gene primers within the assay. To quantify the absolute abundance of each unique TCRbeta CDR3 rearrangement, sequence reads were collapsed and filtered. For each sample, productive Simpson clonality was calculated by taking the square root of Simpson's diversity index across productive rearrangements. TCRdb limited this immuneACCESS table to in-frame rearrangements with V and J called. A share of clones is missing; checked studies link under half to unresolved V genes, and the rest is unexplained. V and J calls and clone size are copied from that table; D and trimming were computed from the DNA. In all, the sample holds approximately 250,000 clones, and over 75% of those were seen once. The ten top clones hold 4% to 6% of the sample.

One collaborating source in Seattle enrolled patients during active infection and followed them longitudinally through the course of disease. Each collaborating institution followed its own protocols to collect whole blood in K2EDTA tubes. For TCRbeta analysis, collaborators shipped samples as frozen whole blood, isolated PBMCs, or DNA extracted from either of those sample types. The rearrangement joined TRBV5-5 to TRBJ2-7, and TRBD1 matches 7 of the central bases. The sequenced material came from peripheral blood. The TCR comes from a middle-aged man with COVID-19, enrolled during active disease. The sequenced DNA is TGTGCCAGCAGCTTTCAGGGGGCCTACGAGCAGTACTTC. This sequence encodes CASSFQGAYEQYF.